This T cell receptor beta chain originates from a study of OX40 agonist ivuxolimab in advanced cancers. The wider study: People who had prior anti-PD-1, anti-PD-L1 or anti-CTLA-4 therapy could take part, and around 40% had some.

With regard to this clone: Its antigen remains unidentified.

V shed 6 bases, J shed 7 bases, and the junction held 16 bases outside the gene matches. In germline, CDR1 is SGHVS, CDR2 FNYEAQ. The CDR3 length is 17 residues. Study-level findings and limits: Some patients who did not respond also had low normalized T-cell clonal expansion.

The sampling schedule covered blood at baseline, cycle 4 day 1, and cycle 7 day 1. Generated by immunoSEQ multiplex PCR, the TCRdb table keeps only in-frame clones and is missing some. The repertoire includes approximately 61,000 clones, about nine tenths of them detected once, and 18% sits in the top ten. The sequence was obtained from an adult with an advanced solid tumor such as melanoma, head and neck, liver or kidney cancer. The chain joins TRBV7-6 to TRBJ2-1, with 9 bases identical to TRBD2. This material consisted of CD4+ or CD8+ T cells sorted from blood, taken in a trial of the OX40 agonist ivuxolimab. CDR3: CASSPPGRGGLLNEQFF. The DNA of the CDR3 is TGTGCCAGCAGTCCCCCTGGGCGGGGGGGCTTGTTAAATGAGCAGTTCTTC.